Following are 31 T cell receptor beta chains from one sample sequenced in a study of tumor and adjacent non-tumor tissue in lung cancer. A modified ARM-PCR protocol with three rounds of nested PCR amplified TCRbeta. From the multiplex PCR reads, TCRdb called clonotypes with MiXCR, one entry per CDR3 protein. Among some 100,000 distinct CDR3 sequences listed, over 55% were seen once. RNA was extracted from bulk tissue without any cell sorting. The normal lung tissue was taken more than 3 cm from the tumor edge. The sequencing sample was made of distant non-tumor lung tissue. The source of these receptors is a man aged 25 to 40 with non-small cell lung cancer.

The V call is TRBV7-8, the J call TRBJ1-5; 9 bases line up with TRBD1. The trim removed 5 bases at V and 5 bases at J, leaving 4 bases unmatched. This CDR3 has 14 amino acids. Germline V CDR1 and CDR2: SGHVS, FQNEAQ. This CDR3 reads CASSPRTGDQPQHF. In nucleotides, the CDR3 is TGTGCCAGCAGCCCAAGGACAGGGGATCAGCCCCAGCATTTT.

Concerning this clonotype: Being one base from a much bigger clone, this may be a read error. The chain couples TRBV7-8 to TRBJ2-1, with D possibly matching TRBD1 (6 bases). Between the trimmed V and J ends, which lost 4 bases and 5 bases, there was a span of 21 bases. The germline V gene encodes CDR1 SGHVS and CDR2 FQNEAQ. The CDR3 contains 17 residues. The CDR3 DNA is TGTGCCAGCAGCTCTATAGCCAGGACAGCTGGGGACAATGAGCAGTTCTTC. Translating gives CASSSIARTAGDNEQFF.

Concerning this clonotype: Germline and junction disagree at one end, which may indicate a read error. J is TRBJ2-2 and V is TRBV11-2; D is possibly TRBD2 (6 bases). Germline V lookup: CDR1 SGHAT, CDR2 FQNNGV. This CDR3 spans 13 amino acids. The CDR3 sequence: CTSRRERTGELFF. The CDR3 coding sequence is TGTACCAGCAGGAGGGAGCGCACCGGGGAGCTGTTTTTT.

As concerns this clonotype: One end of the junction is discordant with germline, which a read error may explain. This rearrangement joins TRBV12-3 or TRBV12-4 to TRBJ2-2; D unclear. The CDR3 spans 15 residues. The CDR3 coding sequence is TGTGCCAGTAGTTTCCGACAAGTTTACTCCGGGGAGCTGTTTTTT. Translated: CASSFRQVYSGELFF.

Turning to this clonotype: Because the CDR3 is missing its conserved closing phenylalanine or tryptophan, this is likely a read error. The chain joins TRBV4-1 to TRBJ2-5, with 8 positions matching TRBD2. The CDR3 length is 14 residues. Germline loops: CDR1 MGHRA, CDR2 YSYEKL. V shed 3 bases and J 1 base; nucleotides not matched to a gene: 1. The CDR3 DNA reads TGCGCCAGCAGCCACAGCGGGAGCCAAGAGACCCAGTACCTC. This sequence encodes CASSHSGSQETQYL.

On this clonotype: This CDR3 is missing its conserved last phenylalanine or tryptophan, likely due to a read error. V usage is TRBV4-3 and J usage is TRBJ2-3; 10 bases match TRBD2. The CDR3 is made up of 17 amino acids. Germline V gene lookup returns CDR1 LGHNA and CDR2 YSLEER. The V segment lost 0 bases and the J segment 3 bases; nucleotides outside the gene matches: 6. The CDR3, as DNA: TGCGCCAGCAGCCAAGATTTTGTACTAGCGGGGACAGATACGCAGTATCTT. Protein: CASSQDFVLAGTDTQYL.

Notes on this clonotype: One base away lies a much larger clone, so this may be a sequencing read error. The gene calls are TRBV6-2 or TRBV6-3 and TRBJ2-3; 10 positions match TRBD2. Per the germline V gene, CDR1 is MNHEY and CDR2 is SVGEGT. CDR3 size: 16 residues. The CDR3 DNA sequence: TGTGCCAGCAGTTACTCAGCGGGGGGGAGCACAAATACGCAGTATTTT. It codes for CASSYSAGGSTNTQYF.

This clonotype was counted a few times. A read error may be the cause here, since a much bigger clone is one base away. Here the CDR3 DNA reads TGCAGTGCTGGGGACAGATTCTACGGGCAGTACTTC. It translates to CSAGDRFYGQYF. J is TRBJ2-7 and V is TRBV20-1, with 7 nucleotides matching TRBD1. The germline V gene encodes CDR1 DFQATT and CDR2 SNEGSKA (reference sequence). The CDR3 is made up of 12 amino acids.

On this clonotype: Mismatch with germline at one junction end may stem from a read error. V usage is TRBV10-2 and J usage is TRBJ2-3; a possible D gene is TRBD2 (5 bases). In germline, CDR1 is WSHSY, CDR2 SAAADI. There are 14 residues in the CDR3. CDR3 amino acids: CASRLDSDTDTQYF. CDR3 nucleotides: TGCGCGAGCAGATTGGACTCAGACACAGATACGCAGTATTTT.

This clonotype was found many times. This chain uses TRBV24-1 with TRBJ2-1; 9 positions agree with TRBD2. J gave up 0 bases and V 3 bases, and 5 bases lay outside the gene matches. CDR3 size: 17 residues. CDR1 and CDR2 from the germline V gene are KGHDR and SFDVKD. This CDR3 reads CATSDPVAGASYNEQFF. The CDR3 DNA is TGTGCCACCAGTGATCCCGTAGCGGGAGCCTCCTACAATGAGCAGTTCTTC.

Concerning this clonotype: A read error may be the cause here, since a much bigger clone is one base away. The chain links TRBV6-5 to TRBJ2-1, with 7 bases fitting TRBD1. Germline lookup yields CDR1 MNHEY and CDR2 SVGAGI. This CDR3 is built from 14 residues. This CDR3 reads CTSTRGQTYNEQFF. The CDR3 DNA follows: TGTACCAGCACCCGGGGACAGACTTACAATGAGCAGTTCTTC.

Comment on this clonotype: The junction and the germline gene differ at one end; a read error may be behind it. CDR3: CVSSLDAGQYNEQFF. The CDR3 DNA sequence: TGTGTCAGCAGCTTAGATGCTGGGCAATACAATGAGCAGTTCTTC. This chain joins TRBV11-2 and TRBJ2-1; D ambiguous. The CDR3 is made up of 15 amino acids. Germline V gives CDR1 SGHAT, CDR2 FQNNGV.

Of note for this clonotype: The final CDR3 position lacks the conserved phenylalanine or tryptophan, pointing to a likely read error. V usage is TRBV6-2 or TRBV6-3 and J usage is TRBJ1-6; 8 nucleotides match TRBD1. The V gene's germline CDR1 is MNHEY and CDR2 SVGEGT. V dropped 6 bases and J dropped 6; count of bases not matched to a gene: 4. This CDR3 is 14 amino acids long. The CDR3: CASRLDRGNSPLHY. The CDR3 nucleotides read TGTGCCAGCAGGCTCGACAGGGGTAATTCACCCCTCCACTAT.

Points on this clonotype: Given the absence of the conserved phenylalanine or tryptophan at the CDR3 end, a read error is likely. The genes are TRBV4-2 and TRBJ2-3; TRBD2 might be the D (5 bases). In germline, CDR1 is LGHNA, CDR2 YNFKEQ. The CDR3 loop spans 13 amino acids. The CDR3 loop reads CASNQVAGDTQYS. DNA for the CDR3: TGTGCCAGCAACCAAGTTGCGGGAGATACGCAGTATTCT.

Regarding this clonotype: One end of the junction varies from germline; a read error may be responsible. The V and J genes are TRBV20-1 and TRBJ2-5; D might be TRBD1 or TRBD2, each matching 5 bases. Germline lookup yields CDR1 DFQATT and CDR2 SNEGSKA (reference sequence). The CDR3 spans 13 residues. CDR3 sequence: CTAMGRIQGTQYF. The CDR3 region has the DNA TGCACTGCTATGGGACGGATTCAAGGGACCCAGTACTTC.

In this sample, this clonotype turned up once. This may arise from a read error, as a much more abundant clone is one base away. In DNA, the CDR3 is TGTGCTAGTGGTGCTGGGCTTGGAGTAGGAACTGAAGCTTTCTTT. It encodes CASGAGLGVGTEAFF. The V and J genes are TRBV12-5 and TRBJ1-1; D gene ambiguous. The CDR3 loop spans 15 amino acids. The ends were cut back, 5 bases at V and 5 bases at J, with 18 bases in the middle. Germline V CDR1 and CDR2: LGHNT, FRNRAP.

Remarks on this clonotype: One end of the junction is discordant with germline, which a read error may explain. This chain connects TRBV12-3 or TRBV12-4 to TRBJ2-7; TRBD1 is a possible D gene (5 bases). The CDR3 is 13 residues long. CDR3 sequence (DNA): TGTGCCAGCAGTCCAGGGATTGGCTACGAACAGTACTTC. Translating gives CASSPGIGYEQYF.

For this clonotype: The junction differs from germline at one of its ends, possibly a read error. CDR3 bases: TGTGTCAGCAGTCCCGGGTGGGGGCATTTTGATGAGCAGTTCTTC. This encodes CVSSPGWGHFDEQFF. The chain uses TRBV12-3 or TRBV12-4 and TRBJ2-1, with a weak D call TRBD1 (6 bases). The CDR3 spans 15 residues.

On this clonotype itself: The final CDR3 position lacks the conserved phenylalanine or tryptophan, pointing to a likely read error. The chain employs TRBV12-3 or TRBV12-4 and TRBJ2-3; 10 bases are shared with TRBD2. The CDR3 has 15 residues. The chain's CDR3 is CANSFSGGPGDTQYL. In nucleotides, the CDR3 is TGTGCCAACAGTTTTAGCGGGGGGCCGGGAGATACACAGTATCTT.

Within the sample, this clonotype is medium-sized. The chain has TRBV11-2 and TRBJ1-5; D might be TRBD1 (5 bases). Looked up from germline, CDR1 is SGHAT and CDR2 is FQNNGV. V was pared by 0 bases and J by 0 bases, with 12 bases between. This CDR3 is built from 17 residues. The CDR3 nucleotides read TGTGCCAGCAGCTTAGACAGGGATGAAAATAGCAATCAGCCCCAGCATTTT. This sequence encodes CASSLDRDENSNQPQHF.

The CDR3 region is CVVSVLAGGTGELFF. CDR3 DNA sequence: TGTGTCGTCAGTGTGCTGGCGGGTGGCACCGGGGAGCTGTTTTTT. This chain connects TRBV10-3 to TRBJ2-2; TRBD2 might be the D (5 bases). Germline CDR1 reads ENHRY; CDR2 reads SYGVKD. The CDR3 has 15 amino acids.

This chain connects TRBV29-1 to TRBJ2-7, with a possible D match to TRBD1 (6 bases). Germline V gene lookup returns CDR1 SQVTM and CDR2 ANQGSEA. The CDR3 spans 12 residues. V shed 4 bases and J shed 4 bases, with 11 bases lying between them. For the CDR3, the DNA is TGCAGCGTTGTCAGGGGCGATTACGAGCAGTACTTC. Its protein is CSVVRGDYEQYF.

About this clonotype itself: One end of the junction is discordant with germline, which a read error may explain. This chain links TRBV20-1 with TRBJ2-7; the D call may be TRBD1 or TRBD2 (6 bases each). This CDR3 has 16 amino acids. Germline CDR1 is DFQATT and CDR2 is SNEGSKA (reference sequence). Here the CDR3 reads CSAGGSGGTLAYELYF. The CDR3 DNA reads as TGCAGTGCTGGAGGGAGTGGGGGGACACTCGCCTACGAGCTGTACTTC.

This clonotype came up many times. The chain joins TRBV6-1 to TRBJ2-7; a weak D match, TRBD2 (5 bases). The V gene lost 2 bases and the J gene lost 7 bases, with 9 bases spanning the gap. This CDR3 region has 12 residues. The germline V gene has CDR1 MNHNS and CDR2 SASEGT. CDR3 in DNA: TGTGCCAGCAGTGAACCGGGGATTGAGCAGTACTTC. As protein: CASSEPGIEQYF.

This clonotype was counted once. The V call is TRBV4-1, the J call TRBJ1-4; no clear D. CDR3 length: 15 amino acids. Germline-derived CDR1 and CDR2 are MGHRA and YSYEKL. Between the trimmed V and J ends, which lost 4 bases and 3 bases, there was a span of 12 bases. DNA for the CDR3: TGCGCCAGCAGCCCTTGCACCAATTCTAATGAAAAACTGTTTTTT. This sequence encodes CASSPCTNSNEKLFF.

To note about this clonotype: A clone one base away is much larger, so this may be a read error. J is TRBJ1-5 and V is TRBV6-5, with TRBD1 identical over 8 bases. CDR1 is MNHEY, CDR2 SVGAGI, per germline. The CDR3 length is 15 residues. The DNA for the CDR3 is TGTGCCAGCAGTTACTCGCAGGGGGCAGGGCAGCCCCAGCAATTT. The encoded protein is CASSYSQGAGQPQQF.

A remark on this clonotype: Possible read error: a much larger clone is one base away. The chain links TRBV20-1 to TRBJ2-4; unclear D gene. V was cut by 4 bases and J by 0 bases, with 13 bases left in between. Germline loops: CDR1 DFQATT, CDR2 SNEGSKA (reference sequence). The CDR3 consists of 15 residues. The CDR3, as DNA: TGCAGTGCTATAGGCCTCCGGTTAGCCAAAAACATTCAGTACTTC. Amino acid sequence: CSAIGLRLAKNIQYF.

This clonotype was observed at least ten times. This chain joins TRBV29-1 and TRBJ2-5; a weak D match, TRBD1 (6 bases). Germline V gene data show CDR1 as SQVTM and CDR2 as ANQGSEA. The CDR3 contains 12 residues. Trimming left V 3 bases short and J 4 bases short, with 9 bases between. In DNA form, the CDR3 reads TGCAGCGTTGACAGGGGACGAGAGACCCAGTACTTC. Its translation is CSVDRGRETQYF.

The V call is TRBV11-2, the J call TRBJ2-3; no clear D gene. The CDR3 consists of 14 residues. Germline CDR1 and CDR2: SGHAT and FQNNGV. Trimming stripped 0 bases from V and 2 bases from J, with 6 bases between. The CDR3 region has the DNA TGTGCCAGCAGCTTAGACTTGCTCACAGATACGCAGTATTTT. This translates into CASSLDLLTDTQYF. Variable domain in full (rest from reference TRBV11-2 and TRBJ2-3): EAGVAQSPRYKIIEKRQSVAFWCNPISGHATLYWYQQILGQGPKLLIQFQNNGVVDDSQLPKDRFSAERLKGVDSTLKIQPAKLEDSAVYLCASSLDLLTDTQYFGPGTRLTVL.

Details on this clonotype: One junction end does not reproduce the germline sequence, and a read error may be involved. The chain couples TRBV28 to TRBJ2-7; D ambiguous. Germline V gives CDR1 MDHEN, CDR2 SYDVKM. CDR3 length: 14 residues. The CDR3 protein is CPSSPARVSDEQCF. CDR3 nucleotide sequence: TGTCCCAGCAGCCCGGCCCGCGTAAGTGACGAGCAGTGCTTC.

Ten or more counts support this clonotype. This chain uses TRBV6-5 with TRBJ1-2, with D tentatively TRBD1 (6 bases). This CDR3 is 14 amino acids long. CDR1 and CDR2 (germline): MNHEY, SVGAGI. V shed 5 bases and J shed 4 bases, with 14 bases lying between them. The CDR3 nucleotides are TGTGCCAGCAGTCGACAGGCAGGCAGCTATGGCTACACCTTC. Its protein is CASSRQAGSYGYTF.